This TCR beta chain was recorded in a study of OX40 agonist ivuxolimab in advanced cancers. Study outcomes and limitations: Researchers did not establish what antigens the expanded peripheral T cells target.

Assay used: immunoSEQ multiplex PCR; TCRdb lists only in-frame clones, some missing. In the table there are just over 90,000 clones, around 91% of which are singletons. With regard to this clone: Its antigen is undetermined.

The CDR3 spans 16 residues. J gave up 6 bases and V 0 bases, and 5 bases lay outside the gene matches. Germline CDR1 reads SGHVS; CDR2 reads FQNEAQ. Sequenced here: CD4+ or CD8+ T cells sorted from blood, sampled in a trial of the OX40 agonist ivuxolimab. The TCR sequence derives from an adult with an advanced solid tumor such as melanoma, head and neck, liver or kidney cancer. The V call is TRBV7-8, the J call TRBJ2-3; TRBD2 agrees at 11 bases. This chain's CDR3 is CASSLAVAGGRDTQYF. DNA for the CDR3: TGTGCCAGCAGCTTAGCGGTAGCGGGAGGGAGGGATACGCAGTATTTT.